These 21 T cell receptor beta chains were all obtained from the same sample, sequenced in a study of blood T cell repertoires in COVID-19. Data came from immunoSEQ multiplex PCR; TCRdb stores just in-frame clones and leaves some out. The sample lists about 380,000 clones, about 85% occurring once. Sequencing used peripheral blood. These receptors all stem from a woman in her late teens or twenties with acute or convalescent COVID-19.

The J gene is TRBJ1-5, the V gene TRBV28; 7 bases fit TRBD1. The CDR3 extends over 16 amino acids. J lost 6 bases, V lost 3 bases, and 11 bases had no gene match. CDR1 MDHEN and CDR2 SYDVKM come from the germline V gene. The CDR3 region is CASSFRQGELGQPQHF. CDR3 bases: TGTGCCAGCAGTTTTCGGCAGGGGGAATTGGGTCAGCCCCAGCATTTT.

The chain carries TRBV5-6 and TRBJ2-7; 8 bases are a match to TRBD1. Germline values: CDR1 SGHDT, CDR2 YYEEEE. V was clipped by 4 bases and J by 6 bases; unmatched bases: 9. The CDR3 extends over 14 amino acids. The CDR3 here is CASSPGTGQREQYF. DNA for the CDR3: TGTGCCAGCAGCCCGGGGACAGGACAACGCGAGCAGTACTTC.

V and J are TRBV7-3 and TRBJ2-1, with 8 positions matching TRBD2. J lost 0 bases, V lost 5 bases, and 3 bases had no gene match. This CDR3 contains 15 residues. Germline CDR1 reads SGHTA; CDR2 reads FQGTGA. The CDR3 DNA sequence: TGTGCCAGCAGCCGCAGCGGGAGCTCCTACAATGAGCAGTTCTTC. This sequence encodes CASSRSGSSYNEQFF.

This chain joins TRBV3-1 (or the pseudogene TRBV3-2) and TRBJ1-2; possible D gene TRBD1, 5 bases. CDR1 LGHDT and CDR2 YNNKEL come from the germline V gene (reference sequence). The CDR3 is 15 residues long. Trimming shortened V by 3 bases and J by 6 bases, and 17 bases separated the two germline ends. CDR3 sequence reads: CASSHQGGLSNGYTF. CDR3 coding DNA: TGTGCCAGCAGCCATCAGGGCGGCCTATCGAATGGCTACACCTTC.

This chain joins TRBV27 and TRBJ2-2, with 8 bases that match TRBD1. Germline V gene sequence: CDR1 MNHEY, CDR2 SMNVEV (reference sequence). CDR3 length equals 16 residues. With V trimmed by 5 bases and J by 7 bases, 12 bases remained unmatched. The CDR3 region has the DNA TGTGCCAGCAGTCACCTACCGGGACAGGTTATCGGGGAGCTGTTTTTT. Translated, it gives CASSHLPGQVIGELFF.

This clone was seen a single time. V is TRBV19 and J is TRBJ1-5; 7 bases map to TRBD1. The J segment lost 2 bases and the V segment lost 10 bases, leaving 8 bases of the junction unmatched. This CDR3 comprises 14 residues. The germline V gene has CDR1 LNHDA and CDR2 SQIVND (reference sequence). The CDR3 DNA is TGTGCCACCAAACCCGGGACAGGCAATCAGCCCCAGCATTTT. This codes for CATKPGTGNQPQHF.

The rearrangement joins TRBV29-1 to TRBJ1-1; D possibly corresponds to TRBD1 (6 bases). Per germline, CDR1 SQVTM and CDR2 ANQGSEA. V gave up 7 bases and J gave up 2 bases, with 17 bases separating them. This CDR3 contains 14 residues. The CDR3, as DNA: TGCAGCGCTGCGAGGACAGTGGCAAACACTGAAGCTTTCTTT. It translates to CSAARTVANTEAFF.

CDR3 in amino acids: CASSQDWDSPYEQYF. The CDR3 nucleotides read TGCGCCAGCAGCCAAGATTGGGACAGTCCCTACGAGCAGTACTTC. This chain uses TRBV4-1 with TRBJ2-7; 7 nucleotides line up with TRBD1. Unmatched junction bases numbered 4, after V lost 0 bases and J lost 2 bases. The CDR3 has 15 amino acids. CDR1 is MGHRA and CDR2 is YSYEKL in the germline V gene.

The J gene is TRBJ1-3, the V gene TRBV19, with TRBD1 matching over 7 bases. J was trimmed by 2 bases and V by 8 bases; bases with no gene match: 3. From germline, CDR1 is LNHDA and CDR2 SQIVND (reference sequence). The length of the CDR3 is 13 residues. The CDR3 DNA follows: TGTGCCAGTTTCCAGGGGGCTGGAAACACCATATATTTT. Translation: CASFQGAGNTIYF.

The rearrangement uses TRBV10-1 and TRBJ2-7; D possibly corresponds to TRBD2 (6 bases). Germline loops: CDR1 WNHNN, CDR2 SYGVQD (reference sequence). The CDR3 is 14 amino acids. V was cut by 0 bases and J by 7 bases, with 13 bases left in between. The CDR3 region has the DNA TGCGCCAGCAGTGAGTCAAGGAGGGTTGGAGAGCAGTACTTC. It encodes CASSESRRVGEQYF.

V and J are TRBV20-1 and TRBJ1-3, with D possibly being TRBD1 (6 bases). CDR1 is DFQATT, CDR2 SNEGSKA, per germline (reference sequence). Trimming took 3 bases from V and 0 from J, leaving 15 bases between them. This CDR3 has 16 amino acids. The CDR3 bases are TGCAGTGCTAGTGTTTATGGACAGCACTCTGGAAACACCATATATTTT. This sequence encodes CSASVYGQHSGNTIYF.

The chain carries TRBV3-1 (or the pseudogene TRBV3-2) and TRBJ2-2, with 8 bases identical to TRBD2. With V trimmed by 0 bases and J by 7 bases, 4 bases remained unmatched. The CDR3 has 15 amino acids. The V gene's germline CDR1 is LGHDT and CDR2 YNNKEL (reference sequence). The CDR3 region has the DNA TGTGCCAGCAGCCAAGACCGGCTAGCGGGCGGGGAGCTGTTTTTT. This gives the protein CASSQDRLAGGELFF.

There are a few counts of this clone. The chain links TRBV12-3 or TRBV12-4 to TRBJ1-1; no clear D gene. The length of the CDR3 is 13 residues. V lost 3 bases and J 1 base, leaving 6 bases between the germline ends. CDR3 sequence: CASSFPENTEAFF. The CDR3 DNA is TGTGCCAGCAGTTTCCCAGAGAACACTGAAGCTTTCTTT.

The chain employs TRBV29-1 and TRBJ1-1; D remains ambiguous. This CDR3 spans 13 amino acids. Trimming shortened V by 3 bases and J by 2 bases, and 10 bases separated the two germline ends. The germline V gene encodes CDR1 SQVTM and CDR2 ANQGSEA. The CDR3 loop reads CSVDWRSNTEAFF. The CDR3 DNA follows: TGCAGCGTTGATTGGAGATCAAACACTGAAGCTTTCTTT.

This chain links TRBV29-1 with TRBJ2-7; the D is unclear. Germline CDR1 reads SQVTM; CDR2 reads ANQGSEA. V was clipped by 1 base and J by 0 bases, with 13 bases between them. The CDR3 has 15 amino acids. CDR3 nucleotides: TGCAGCGTTGAAGGGGCAGACCTAAGCTCCTACGAGCAGTACTTC. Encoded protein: CSVEGADLSSYEQYF.

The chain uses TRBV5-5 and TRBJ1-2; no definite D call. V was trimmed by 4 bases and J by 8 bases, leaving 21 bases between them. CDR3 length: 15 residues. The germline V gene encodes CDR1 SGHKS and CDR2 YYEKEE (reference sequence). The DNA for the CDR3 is TGTGCCAGCAGCGTCGGCCGGGGTTTCCAAGGGGGCTACACCTTC. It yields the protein CASSVGRGFQGGYTF.

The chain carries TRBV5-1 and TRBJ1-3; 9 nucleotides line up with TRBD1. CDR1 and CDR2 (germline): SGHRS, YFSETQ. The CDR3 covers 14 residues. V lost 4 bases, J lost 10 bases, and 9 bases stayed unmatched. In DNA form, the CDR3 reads TGCGCCAGCAGCGCCGGGACAGGGTCCACTACCATATATTTT. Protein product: CASSAGTGSTTIYF.

DNA for the CDR3: TGTGCCAGCAGCGGACTCCCGGGACTAGCGGGAGAGAACACCGGGGAGCTGTTTTTT. This gives the protein CASSGLPGLAGENTGELFF. This chain connects TRBV9 to TRBJ2-2; 14 positions match TRBD2. Trimming took 3 bases from V and 1 from J; bases not matched to a gene: 8. Germline V gene lookup returns CDR1 SGDLS and CDR2 YYNGEE. This CDR3 comprises 19 residues.

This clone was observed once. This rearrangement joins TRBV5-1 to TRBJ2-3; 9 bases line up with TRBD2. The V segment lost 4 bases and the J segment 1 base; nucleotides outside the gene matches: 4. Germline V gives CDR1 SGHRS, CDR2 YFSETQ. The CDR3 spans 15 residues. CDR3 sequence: CASSGGLARTDTQYF. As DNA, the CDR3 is TGCGCCAGCAGCGGTGGACTAGCGCGCACAGATACGCAGTATTTT.

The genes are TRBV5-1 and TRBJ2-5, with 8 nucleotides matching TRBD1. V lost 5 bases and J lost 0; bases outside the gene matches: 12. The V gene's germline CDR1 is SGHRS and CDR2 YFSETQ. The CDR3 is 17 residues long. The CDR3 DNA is TGCGCCAGCAGACCCGGACAGGGCCGACTGTACCAAGAGACCCAGTACTTC. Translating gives CASRPGQGRLYQETQYF. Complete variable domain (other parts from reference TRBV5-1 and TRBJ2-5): KAGVTQTPRYLIKTRGQQVTLSCSPISGHRSVSWYQQTPGQGLQFLFEYFSETQRNKGNFPGRFSGRQFSNSRSEMNVSTLELGDSALYLCASRPGQGRLYQETQYFGPGTRLLVL.

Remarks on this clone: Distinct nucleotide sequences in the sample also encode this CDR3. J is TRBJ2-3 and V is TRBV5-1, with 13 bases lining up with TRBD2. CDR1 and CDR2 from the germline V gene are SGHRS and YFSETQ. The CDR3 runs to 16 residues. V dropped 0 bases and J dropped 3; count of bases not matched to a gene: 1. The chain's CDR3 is CASSLELAGGTDTQYF. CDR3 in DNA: TGCGCCAGCAGCTTGGAACTAGCGGGGGGGACAGATACGCAGTATTTT. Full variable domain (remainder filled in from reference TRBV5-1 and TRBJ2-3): KAGVTQTPRYLIKTRGQQVTLSCSPISGHRSVSWYQQTPGQGLQFLFEYFSETQRNKGNFPGRFSGRQFSNSRSEMNVSTLELGDSALYLCASSLELAGGTDTQYFGPGTRLTVL.